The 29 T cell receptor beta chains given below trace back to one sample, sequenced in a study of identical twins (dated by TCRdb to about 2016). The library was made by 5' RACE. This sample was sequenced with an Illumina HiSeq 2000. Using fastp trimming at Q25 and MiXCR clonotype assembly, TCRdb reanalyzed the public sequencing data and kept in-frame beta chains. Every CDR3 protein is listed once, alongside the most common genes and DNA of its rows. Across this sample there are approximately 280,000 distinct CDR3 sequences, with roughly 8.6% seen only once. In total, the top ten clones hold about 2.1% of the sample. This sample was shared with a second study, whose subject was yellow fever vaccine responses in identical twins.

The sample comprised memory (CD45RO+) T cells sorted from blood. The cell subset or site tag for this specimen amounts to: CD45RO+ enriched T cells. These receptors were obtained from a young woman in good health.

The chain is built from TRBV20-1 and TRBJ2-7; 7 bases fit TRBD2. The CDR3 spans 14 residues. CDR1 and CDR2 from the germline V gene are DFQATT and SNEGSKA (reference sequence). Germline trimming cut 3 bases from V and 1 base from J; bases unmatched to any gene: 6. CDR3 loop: CSARVAGASYEQYF. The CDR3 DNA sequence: TGCAGTGCTAGGGTTGCGGGAGCTTCCTACGAGCAGTACTTC.

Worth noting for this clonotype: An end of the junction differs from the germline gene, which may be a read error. CDR3: CAGRDEMNTEAFF. CDR3 nucleotides: TGTGCCGGCAGGGACGAGATGAACACTGAAGCTTTCTTT. The chain combines TRBV2 with TRBJ1-1; tentative D call: TRBD1 (5 bases). Per the germline V gene, CDR1 is SNHLY and CDR2 is FYNNEI. The length of the CDR3 is 13 residues.

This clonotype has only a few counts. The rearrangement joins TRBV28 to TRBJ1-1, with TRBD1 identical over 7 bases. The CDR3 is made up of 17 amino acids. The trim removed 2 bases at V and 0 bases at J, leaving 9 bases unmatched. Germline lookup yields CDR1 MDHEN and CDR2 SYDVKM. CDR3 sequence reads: CASSLLTGLGMNTEAFF. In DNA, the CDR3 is TGTGCCAGCAGTTTACTGACAGGGCTTGGGATGAACACTGAAGCTTTCTTT.

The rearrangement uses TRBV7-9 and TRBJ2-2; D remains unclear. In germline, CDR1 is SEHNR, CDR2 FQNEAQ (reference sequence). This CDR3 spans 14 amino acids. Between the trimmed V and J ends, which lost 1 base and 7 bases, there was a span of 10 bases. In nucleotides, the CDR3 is TGTGCCAGCAGCTTAGGTGTGGGCGGCGGGGAGCTGTTTTTT. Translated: CASSLGVGGGELFF.

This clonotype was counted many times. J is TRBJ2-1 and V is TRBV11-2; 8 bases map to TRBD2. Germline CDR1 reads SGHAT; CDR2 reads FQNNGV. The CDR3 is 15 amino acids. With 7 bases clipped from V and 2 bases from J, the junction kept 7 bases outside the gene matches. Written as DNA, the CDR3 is TGTGCCAGCATCCTCGGGGGGGGAACCTACAATGAGCAGTTCTTC. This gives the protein CASILGGGTYNEQFF.

Here the CDR3 DNA reads TGTGCCAGCAGTTTAGTGGGGGGCTCGAACACTGAAGCTTTCTTT. This sequence encodes CASSLVGGSNTEAFF. J is TRBJ1-1 and V is TRBV27; tentative D call: TRBD1 (6 bases). Deletions cut 2 bases from V and 1 base from J, with 11 bases between. Germline CDR1 and CDR2: MNHEY and SMNVEV (reference sequence). The CDR3 runs to 15 residues.

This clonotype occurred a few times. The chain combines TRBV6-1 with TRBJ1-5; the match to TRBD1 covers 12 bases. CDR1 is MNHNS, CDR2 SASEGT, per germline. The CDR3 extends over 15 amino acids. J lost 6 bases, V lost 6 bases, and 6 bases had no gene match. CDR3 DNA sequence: TGTGCCAGCAGAAGTGGGACAGGGGGCGTTCAGCCCCAGCATTTT. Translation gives CASRSGTGGVQPQHF.

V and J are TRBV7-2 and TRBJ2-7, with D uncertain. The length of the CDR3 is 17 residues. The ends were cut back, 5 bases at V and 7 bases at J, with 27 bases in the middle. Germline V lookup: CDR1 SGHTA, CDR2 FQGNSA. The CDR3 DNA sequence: TGTGCCAGCAGCCTTACTACCACCCACCTCACCTCCCTAGAGCAGTACTTC. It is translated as CASSLTTTHLTSLEQYF.

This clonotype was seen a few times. CDR3 in DNA: TGCAGTGCTAGAGATTCCCCCAGTTCAGCTTTCTTT. This codes for CSARDSPSSAFF. The V and J genes are TRBV20-1 and TRBJ1-1; D remains unclear. CDR1 is DFQATT, CDR2 SNEGSKA, per germline (reference sequence). V shed 0 bases and J shed 10 bases, with 12 bases lying between them. CDR3 length: 12 amino acids.

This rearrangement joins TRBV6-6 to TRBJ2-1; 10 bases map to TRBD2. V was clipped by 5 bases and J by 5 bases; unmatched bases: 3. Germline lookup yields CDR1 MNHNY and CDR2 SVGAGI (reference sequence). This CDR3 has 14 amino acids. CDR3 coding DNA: TGTGCCAGCAGTCTAGCGGGAGACCACAATGAGCAGTTCTTC. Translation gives CASSLAGDHNEQFF.

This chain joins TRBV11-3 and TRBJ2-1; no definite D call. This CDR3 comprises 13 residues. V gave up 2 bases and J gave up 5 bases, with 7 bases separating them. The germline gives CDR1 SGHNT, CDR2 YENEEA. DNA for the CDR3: TGTGCCAGCAGCTTAAGCGAAAACAATGAGCAGTTCTTC. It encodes CASSLSENNEQFF.

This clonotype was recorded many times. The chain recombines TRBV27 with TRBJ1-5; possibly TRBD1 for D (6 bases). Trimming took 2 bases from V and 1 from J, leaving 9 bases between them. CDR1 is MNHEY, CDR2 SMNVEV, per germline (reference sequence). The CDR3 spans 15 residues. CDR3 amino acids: CASSLGGGSNQPQHF. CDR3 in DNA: TGTGCCAGCAGTTTAGGAGGGGGGAGCAATCAGCCCCAGCATTTT.

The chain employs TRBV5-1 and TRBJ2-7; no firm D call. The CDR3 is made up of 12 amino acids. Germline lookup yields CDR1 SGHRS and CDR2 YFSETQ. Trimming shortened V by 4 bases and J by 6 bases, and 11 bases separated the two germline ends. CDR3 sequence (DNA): TGCGCCAGCAGCGACGGAATGCCCGAGCAGTACTTC. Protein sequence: CASSDGMPEQYF.

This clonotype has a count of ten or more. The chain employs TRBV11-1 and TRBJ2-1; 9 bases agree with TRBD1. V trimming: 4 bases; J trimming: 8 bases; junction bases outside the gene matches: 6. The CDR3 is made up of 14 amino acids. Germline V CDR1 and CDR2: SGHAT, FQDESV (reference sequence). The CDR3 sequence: CASSSRDRVDEQFF. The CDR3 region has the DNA TGTGCCAGCAGCTCCCGGGACAGGGTCGATGAGCAGTTCTTC. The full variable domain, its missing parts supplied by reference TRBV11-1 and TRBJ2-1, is EAEVAQSPRYKITEKSQAVAFWCDPISGHATLYWYRQILGQGPELLVQFQDESVVDDSQLPKDRFSAERLKGVDSTLKIQPAELGDSAMYLCASSSRDRVDEQFFGPGTRLTVL.

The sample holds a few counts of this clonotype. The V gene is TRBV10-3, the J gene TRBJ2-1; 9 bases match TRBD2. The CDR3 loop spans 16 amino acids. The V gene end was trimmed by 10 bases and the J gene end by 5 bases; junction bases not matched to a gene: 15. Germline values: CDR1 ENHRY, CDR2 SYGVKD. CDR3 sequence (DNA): TGTGCCACATGGGGGTTTGGGGCTAGCGGGAACAATGAGCAGTTCTTC. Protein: CATWGFGASGNNEQFF.

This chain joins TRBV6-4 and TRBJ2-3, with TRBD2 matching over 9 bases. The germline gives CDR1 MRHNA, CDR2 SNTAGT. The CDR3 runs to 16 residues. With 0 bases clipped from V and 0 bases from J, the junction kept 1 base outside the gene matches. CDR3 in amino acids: CASSDSSGGSTDTQYF. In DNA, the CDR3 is TGTGCCAGCAGTGACTCTAGCGGGGGTAGCACAGATACGCAGTATTTT.

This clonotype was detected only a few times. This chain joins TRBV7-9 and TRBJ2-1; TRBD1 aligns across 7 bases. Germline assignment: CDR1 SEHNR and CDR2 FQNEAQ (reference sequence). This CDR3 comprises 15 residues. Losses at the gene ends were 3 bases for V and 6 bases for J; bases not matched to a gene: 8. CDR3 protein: CASSFGTVAGNEQFF. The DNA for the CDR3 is TGTGCCAGCAGCTTCGGGACAGTCGCCGGCAATGAGCAGTTCTTC.

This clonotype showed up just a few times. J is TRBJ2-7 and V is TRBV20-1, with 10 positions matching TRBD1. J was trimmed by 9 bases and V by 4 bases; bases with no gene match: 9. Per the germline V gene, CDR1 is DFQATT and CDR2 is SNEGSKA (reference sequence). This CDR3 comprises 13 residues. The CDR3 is CSATGQGGIRQYF. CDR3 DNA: TGCAGTGCTACCGGACAGGGGGGGATACGGCAGTACTTC.

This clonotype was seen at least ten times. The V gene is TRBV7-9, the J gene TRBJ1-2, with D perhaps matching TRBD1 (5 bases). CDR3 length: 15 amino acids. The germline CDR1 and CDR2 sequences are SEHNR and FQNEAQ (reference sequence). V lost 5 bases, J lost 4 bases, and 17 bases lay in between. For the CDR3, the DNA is TGTGCCAGCAGCCGACAGCGGTCGGAAGGCTATGGCTACACCTTC. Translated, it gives CASSRQRSEGYGYTF.

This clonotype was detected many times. CDR3 loop: CATDRGEPDTQYF. The CDR3 bases are TGTGCCACCGACAGGGGCGAACCAGATACGCAGTATTTT. The gene calls are TRBV6-1 and TRBJ2-3; 8 bases align to TRBD1. This CDR3 contains 13 residues. Germline CDR1 reads MNHNS; CDR2 reads SASEGT. The trim removed 10 bases at V and 4 bases at J, leaving 7 bases unmatched.

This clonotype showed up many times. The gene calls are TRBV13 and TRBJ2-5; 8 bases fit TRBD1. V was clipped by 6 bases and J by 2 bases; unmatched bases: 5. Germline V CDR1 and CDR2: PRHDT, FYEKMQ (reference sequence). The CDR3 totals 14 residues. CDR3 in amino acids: CASRRTGFQETQYF. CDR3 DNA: TGTGCCAGCAGAAGGACAGGGTTTCAAGAGACCCAGTACTTC.

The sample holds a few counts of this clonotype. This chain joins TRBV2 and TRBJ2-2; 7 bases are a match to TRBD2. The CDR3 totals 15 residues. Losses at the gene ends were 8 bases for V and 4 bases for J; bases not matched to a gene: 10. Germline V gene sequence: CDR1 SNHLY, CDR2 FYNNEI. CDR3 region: CASVSSLARTGELFF. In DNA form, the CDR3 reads TGTGCCAGCGTCTCTTCACTAGCGCGCACCGGGGAGCTGTTTTTT.

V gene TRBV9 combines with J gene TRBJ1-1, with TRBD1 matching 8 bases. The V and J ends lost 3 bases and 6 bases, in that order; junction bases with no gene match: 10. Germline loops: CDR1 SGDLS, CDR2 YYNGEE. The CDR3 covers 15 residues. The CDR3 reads CASSAPGQVSPEAFF. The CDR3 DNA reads TGTGCCAGCAGCGCCCCGGGACAGGTCTCCCCTGAAGCTTTCTTT.

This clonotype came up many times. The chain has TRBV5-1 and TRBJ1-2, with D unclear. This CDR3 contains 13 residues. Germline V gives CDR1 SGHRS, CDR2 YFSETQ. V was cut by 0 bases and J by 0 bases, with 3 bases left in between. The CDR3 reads CASSLDANYGYTF. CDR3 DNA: TGCGCCAGCAGCTTGGACGCTAACTATGGCTACACCTTC.

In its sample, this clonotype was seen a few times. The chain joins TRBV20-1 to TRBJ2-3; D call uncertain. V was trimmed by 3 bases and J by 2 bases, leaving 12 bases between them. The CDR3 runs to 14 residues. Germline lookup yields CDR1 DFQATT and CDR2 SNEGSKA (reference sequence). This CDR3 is CSASLPSITDTQYF. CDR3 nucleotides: TGCAGTGCTAGCCTTCCATCCATCACAGATACGCAGTATTTT.

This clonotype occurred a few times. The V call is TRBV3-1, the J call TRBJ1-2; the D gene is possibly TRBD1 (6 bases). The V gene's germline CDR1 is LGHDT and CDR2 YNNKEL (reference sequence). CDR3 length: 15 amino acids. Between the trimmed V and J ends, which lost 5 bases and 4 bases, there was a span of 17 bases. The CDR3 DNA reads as TGTGCCAGCAGCTACCCGGGACAAGGTAGCTATGGCTACACCTTC. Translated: CASSYPGQGSYGYTF. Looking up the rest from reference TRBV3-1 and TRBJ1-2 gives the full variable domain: DTAVSQTPKYLVTQMGNDKSIKCEQNLGHDTMYWYKQDSKKFLKIMFSYNNKELIINETVPNRFSPKSPDKAHLNLHINSLELGDSAVYFCASSYPGQGSYGYTFGSGTRLTVV.

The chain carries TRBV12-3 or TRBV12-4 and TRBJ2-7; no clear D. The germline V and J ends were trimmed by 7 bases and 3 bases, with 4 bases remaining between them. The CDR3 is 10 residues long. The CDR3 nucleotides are TGTGCCAGCACCCGCTACGAGCAGTACTTC. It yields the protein CASTRYEQYF.

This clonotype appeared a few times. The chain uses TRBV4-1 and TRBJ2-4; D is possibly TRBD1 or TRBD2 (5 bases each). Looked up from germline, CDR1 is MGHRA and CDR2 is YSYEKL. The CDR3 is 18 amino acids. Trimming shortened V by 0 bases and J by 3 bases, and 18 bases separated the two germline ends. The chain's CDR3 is CASSQEGPGPLGKNIQYF. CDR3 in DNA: TGCGCCAGCAGCCAAGAAGGCCCGGGACCCCTAGGCAAAAACATTCAGTACTTC.

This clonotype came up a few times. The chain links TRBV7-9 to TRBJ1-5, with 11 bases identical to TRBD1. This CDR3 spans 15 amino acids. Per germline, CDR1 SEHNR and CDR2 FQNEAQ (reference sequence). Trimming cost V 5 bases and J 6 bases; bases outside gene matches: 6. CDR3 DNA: TGTGCCAGCAGCGGAGGGACAGGGGGGGTTCAGCCCCAGCATTTT. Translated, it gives CASSGGTGGVQPQHF.